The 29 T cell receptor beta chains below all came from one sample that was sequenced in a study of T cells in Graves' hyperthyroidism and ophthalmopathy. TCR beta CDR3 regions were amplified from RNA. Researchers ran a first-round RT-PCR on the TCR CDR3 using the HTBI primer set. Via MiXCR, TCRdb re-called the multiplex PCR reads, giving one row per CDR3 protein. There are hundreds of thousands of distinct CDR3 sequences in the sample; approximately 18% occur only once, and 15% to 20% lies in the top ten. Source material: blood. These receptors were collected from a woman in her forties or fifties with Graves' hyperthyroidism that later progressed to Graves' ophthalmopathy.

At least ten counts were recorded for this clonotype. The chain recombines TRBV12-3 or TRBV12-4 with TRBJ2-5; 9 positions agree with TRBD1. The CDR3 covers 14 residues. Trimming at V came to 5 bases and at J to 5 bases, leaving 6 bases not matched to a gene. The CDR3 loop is CASSRQGVGETQYF. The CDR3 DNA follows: TGTGCCAGCAGTAGACAGGGGGTCGGCGAGACCCAGTACTTC.

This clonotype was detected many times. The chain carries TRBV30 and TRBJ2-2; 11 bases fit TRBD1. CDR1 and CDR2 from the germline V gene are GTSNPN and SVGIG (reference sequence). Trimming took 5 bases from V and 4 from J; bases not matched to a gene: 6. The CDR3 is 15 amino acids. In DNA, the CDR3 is TGTGCCTGGGACCTCGGGACAGGGGGCACCGGGGAGCTGTTTTTT. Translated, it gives CAWDLGTGGTGELFF.

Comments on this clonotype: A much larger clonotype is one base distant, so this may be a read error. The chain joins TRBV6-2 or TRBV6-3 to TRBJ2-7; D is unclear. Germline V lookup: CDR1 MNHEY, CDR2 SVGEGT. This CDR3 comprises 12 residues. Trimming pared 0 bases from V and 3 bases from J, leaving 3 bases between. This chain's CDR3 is CASSYSDYEQYF. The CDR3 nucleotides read TGTGCCAGCAGTTACTCGGACTACGAGCAGTACTTC.

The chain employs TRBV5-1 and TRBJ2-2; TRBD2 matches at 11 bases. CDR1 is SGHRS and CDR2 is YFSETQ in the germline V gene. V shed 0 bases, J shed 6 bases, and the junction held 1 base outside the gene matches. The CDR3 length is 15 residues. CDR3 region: CASSLGLAGPGELFF. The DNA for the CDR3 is TGCGCCAGCAGCTTGGGACTAGCGGGGCCCGGGGAGCTGTTTTTT.

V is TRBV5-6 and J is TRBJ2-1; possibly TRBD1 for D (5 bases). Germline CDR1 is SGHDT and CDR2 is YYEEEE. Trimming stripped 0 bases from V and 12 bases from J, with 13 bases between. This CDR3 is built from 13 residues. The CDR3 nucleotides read TGTGCCAGCAGCTTGGGGACACTTACAGGGCAGTTCTTC. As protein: CASSLGTLTGQFF.

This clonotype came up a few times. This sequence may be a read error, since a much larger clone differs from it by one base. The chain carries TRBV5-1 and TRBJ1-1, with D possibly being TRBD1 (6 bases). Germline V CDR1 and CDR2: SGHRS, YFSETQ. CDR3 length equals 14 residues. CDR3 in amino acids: CVSSEGGPGTEAFF. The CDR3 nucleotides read TGCGTCAGCAGCGAAGGGGGGCCAGGCACTGAAGCTTTCTTT.

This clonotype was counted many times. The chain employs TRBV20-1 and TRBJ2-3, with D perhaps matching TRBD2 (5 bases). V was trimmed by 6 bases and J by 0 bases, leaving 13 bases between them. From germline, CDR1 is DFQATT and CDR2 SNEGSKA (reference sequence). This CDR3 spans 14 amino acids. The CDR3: CSAARLASTDTQYF. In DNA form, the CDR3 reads TGCAGTGCCGCTAGGCTAGCTAGCACAGATACGCAGTATTTT.

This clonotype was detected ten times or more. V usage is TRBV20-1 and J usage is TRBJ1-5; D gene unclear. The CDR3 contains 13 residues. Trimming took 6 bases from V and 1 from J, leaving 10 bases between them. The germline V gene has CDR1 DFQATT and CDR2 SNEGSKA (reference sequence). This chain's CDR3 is CSAKVMSNQPQHF. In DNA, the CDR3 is TGCAGTGCAAAGGTGATGAGCAATCAGCCCCAGCATTTT.

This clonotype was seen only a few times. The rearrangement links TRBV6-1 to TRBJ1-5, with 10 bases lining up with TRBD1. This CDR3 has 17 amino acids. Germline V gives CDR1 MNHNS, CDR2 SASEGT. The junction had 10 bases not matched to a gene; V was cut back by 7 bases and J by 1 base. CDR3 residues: CASIWGTGAQSNQPQHF. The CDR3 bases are TGTGCCAGCATTTGGGGGACAGGGGCTCAGAGCAATCAGCCCCAGCATTTT.

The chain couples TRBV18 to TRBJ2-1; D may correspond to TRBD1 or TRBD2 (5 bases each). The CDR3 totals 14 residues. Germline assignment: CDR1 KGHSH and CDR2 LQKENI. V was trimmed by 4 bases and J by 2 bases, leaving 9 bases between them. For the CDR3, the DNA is TGTGCCAGCTCACTTGGGACCACCTACAATGAGCAGTTCTTC. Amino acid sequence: CASSLGTTYNEQFF.

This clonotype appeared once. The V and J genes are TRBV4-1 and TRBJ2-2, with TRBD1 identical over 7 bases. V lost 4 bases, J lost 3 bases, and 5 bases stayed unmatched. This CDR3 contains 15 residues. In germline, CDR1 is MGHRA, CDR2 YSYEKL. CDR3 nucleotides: TGCGCCAGCAGCCGTAGACAGGGTGACACCGGGGAGCTGTTTTTT. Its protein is CASSRRQGDTGELFF.

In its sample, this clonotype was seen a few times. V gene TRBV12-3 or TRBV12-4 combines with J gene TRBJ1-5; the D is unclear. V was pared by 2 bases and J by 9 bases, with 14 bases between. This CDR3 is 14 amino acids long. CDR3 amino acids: CASSLSDFLGPQHF. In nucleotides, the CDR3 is TGTGCCAGCAGTTTATCGGACTTTTTAGGGCCCCAGCATTTT.

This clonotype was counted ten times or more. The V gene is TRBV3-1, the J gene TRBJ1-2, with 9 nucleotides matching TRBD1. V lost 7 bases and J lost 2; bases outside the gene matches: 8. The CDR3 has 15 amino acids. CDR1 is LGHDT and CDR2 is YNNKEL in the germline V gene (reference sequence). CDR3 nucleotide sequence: TGTGCCAGCAACGAACGGACAGGGGCGAACTATGGCTACACCTTC. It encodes CASNERTGANYGYTF.

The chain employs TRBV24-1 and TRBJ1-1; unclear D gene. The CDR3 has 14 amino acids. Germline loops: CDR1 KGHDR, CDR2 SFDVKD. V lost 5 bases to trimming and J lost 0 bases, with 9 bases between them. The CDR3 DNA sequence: TGTGCCACCAGTGGTCCGGGAATGAACACTGAAGCTTTCTTT. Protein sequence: CATSGPGMNTEAFF.

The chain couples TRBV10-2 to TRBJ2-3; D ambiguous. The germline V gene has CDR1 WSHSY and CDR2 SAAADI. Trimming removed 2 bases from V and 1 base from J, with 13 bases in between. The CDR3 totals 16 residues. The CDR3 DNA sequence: TGCGCCAGCAGTGAGAATAGGCTTGGGGGCACAGATACGCAGTATTTT. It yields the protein CASSENRLGGTDTQYF.

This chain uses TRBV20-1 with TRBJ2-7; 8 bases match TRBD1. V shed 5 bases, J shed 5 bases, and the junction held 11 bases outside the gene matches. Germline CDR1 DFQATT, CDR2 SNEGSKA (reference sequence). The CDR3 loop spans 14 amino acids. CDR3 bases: TGCAGTGCTGCGCCCGGCAGGGGGCTAGACGAGCAGTACTTC. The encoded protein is CSAAPGRGLDEQYF.

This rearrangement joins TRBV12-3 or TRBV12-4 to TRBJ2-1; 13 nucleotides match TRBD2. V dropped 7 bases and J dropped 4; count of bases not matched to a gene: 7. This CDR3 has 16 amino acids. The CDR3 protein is CASIPGLAGAYNEQFF. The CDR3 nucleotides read TGTGCCAGCATCCCCGGACTAGCGGGGGCTTACAATGAGCAGTTCTTC.

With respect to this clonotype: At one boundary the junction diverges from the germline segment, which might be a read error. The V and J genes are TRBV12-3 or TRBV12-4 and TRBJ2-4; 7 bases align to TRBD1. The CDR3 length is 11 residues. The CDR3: CASSLMGQINF. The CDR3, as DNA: TGTGCCAGCAGTTTGATGGGACAGATCAACTTC.

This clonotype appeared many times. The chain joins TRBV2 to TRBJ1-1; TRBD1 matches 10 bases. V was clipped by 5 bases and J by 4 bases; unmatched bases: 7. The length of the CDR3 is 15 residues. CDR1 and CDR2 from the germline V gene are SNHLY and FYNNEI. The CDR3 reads CASSWGQGTVTEAFF. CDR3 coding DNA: TGTGCCAGCAGTTGGGGACAGGGGACTGTCACTGAAGCTTTCTTT. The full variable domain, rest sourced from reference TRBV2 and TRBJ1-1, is EPEVTQTPSHQVTQMGQEVILRCVPISNHLYFYWYRQILGQKVEFLVSFYNNEISEKSEIFDDQFSVERPDGSNFTLKIRSTKLEDSAMYFCASSWGQGTVTEAFFGQGTRLTVV.

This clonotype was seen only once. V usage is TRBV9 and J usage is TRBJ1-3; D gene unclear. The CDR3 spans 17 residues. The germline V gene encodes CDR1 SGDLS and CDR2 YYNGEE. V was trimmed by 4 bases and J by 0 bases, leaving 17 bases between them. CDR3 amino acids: CASSPVAEDSSGNTIYF. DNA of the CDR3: TGTGCCAGCAGCCCGGTGGCGGAGGATAGCTCTGGAAACACCATATATTTT.

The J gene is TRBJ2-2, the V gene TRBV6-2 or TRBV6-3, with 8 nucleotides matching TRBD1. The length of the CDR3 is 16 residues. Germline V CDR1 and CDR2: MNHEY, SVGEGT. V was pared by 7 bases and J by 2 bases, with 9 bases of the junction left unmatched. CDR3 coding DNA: TGTGCCAGCACCCAACTCGGGACAGGCAACACCGGGGAGCTGTTTTTT. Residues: CASTQLGTGNTGELFF.

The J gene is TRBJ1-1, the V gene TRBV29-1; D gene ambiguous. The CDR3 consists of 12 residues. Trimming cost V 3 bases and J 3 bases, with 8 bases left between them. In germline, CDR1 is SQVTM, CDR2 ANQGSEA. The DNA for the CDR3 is TGCAGCGTTGACGGGGATGACACTGAAGCTTTCTTT. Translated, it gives CSVDGDDTEAFF.

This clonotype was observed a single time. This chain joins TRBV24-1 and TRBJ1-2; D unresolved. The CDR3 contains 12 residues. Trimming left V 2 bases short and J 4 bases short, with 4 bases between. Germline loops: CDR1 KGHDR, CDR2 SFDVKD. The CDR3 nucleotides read TGTGCCACCAGTGATTATGCCTATGGCTACACCTTC. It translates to CATSDYAYGYTF.

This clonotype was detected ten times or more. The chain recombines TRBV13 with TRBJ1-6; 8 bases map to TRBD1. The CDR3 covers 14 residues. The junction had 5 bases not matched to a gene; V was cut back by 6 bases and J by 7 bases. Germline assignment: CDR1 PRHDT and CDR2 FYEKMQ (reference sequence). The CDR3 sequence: CASRTGQANSPLHF. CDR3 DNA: TGTGCCAGCAGGACGGGACAGGCAAATTCACCCCTCCACTTT.

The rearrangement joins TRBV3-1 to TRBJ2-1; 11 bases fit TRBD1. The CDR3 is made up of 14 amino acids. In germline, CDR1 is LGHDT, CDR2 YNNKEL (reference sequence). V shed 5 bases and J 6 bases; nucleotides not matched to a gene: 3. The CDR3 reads CASSSGTGGNEQFF. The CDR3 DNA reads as TGTGCCAGCAGCTCCGGGACAGGGGGCAATGAGCAGTTCTTC.

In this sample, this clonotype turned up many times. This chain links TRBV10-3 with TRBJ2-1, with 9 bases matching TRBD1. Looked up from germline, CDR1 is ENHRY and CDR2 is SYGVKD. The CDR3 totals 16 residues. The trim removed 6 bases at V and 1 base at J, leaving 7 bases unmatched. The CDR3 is CAISGRTGESYNEQFF. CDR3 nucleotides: TGTGCCATCAGCGGAAGGACAGGGGAATCCTACAATGAGCAGTTCTTC.

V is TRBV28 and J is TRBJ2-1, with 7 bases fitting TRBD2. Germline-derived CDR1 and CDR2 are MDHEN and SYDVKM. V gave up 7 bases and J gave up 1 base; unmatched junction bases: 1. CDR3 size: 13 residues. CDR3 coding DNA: TGTGCCAGCATCGGGGGGTCCTACAATGAGCAGTTCTTC. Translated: CASIGGSYNEQFF.

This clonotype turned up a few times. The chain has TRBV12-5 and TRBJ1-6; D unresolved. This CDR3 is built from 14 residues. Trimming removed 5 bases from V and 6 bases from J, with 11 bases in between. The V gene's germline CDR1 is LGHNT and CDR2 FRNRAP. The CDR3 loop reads CASGPSEPNSPLHF. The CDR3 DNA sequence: TGTGCTAGTGGTCCCTCGGAGCCTAATTCACCCCTCCACTTT.

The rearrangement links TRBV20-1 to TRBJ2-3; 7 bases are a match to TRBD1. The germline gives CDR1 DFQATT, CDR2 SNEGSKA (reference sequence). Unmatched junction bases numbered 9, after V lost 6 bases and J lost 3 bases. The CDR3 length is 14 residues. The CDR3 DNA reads TGCAGTGCGCCCGACAGGGAAGGAACAGATACGCAGTATTTT. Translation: CSAPDREGTDTQYF.